Following are 24 T cell receptor beta chains from one sample sequenced in a study of OX40 agonist ivuxolimab in advanced cancers. Repertoires were generated with immunoSEQ multiplex PCR, while TCRdb's copy carries only in-frame clones and drops some. The sample lists approximately 76,000 clones, approximately 85% occurring once. The specimen was CD4+ or CD8+ T cells sorted from blood, collected in a trial of the OX40 agonist ivuxolimab. These receptors all stem from an adult with an advanced solid tumor such as melanoma, head and neck, liver or kidney cancer.

This chain uses TRBV21-1 with TRBJ2-3; TRBD1, the table's D call, lacks a check against the DNA. TRBV21-1 is shown as a pseudogene. This CDR3 has 22 amino acids. CDR3 sequence (DNA): TGTGCCAGCAGCATTCCCCCCGGACAAGGATACATCACTGTACCCTACACAGATACGCAGTATTTT. Its protein is CASSIPPGQGYITVPYTDTQYF.

The table lists this clone with a count of one. This sequence joins TRBV5-8 and TRBJ2-2; 8 bases map to TRBD2. This CDR3 is 15 amino acids long. Trimming cost V 6 bases and J 0 bases; bases outside gene matches: 4. Germline V gives CDR1 SGHTS, CDR2 YDEGEE. The CDR3 DNA reads as TGTGCCAGCACGCGGGGGGCGGCGAACACCGGGGAGCTGTTTTTT. Translated: CASTRGAANTGELFF. The whole variable domain, filled in from reference TRBV5-8 and TRBJ2-2, reads EAGVTQSPTHLIKTRGQQATLRCSPISGHTSVYWYQQALGLGLQFLLWYDEGEERNRGNFPPRFSGRQFPNYSSELNVNALELEDSALYLCASTRGAANTGELFFGEGSRLTVL.

The table lists this clone with a few counts. The chain uses TRBV10-3 and TRBJ2-7; 11 bases are shared with TRBD1. CDR1 ENHRY and CDR2 SYGVKD come from the germline V gene. This CDR3 spans 13 amino acids. Germline trimming cut 5 bases from V and 6 bases from J; bases unmatched to any gene: 3. In nucleotides, the CDR3 is TGTGCCATCAGTTGGACAGGGGGCGGCGAGCAGTACTTC. Translated: CAISWTGGGEQYF.

CDR3 residues: CSARVETQYF. For the CDR3, the DNA is TGCAGTGCTAGAGTAGAGACCCAGTACTTC. The chain recombines TRBV20-1 with TRBJ2-5; no definite D call. V lost 1 base, J lost 4 bases, and 1 base lay in between. CDR1 DFQATT and CDR2 SNEGSKA come from the germline V gene (reference sequence). The CDR3 extends over 10 amino acids.

The chain links TRBV5-1 to TRBJ1-1; unclear D gene. Germline CDR1 is SGHRS and CDR2 is YFSETQ. Trimming shortened V by 0 bases and J by 6 bases, and 3 bases separated the two germline ends. The CDR3 runs 11 residues. This chain's CDR3 is CASSLGSEAFF. Here the CDR3 DNA reads TGCGCCAGCAGCTTGGGGTCTGAAGCTTTCTTT.

The genes are TRBV6-4 and TRBJ2-6, with D possibly TRBD2 on 5 matching bases. The CDR3 is 18 residues long. Between the trimmed V and J ends, which lost 11 bases and 0 bases, there was a span of 23 bases. From germline, CDR1 is MRHNA and CDR2 SNTAGT. The CDR3 DNA sequence: TGTGCCCTCCCCTCTTGGCAGCGGCACCGCTCTGGGGCCAACGTCCTGACTTTC. Amino acid sequence: CALPSWQRHRSGANVLTF.

Judged by abundance, this clone is medium-sized (0.01 to 0.1%). The genes are TRBV7-8 and TRBJ2-7, with TRBD1 as a possible D gene (6 bases). The CDR3 spans 13 residues. The V end was cut by 8 bases, the J end by 3 bases, with 14 bases between. Germline V gene lookup returns CDR1 SGHVS and CDR2 FQNEAQ. CDR3 loop: CASSPGGGYEQYF. The CDR3 nucleotides are TGTGCCAGCTCCCCTGGGGGCGGCTACGAGCAGTACTTC. Looking up the rest from reference TRBV7-8 and TRBJ2-7 gives the full variable domain: GAGVSQSPRYKVAKRGQDVALRCDPISGHVSLFWYQQALGQGPEFLTYFQNEAQLDKSGLPSDRFFAERPEGSVSTLKIQRTQQEDSAVYLCASSPGGGYEQYFGPGTRLTVT.

The chain recombines TRBV18 with TRBJ2-7; D is perhaps TRBD1 or TRBD2 (6 bases each). In germline, CDR1 is KGHSH, CDR2 LQKENI. This CDR3 contains 14 residues. V lost 0 bases and J 6 bases, leaving 12 bases between the germline ends. CDR3: CASSPPAGEVEQYF. The CDR3 DNA sequence: TGTGCCAGCTCACCACCCGCAGGGGAGGTCGAGCAGTACTTC.

The rearrangement uses TRBV5-8 and TRBJ2-6, with TRBD2 matching 7 bases. There are 15 residues in the CDR3. From germline, CDR1 is SGHTS and CDR2 YDEGEE. V trimming: 4 bases; J trimming: 11 bases; junction bases outside the gene matches: 12. CDR3 coding DNA: TGTGCCAGCAGCGTAGGGACTAATCCTAGGGACGTCCTGACTTTC. This codes for CASSVGTNPRDVLTF. Full variable domain (remainder filled in from reference TRBV5-8 and TRBJ2-6): EAGVTQSPTHLIKTRGQQATLRCSPISGHTSVYWYQQALGLGLQFLLWYDEGEERNRGNFPPRFSGRQFPNYSSELNVNALELEDSALYLCASSVGTNPRDVLTFGAGSRLTVL.

This sequence joins TRBV5-1 and TRBJ1-6, with 7 bases that match TRBD1. The CDR3 is 16 amino acids. Germline V gene lookup returns CDR1 SGHRS and CDR2 YFSETQ. Losses at the gene ends were 5 bases for V and 5 bases for J; bases not matched to a gene: 10. The CDR3 loop reads CASRQTTGTDNSPLHF. The CDR3 DNA reads TGCGCCAGCAGACAGACCACCGGGACAGATAATTCACCCCTCCACTTT.

V and J are TRBV18 and TRBJ2-3; D call uncertain. V gave up 6 bases and J gave up 0 bases, with 25 bases separating them. CDR3 length equals 19 residues. Germline V gene data show CDR1 as KGHSH and CDR2 as LQKENI. CDR3 DNA sequence: TGTGCCAGCTCGGTCCTACCCGATCTCGACGGAACTAGCACAGATACGCAGTATTTT. Residues: CASSVLPDLDGTSTDTQYF.

V and J are TRBV6-6 and TRBJ1-6; D is ambiguous. The V and J ends lost 4 bases and 7 bases respectively, with 14 bases between them. Germline values: CDR1 MNHNY, CDR2 SVGAGI (reference sequence). CDR3 size: 15 residues. CDR3 DNA sequence: TGTGCCAGCAGTTGGGCACAGAGAGTGAATTCACCCCTCCACTTT. Translated: CASSWAQRVNSPLHF.

This chain connects TRBV5-1 to TRBJ2-3, with 9 nucleotides matching TRBD2. The ends lost 4 bases at V and 3 bases at J; junction bases unmatched: 6. Germline CDR1 SGHRS, CDR2 YFSETQ. This CDR3 is built from 15 residues. The CDR3 is CASSPGAGGTDTQYF. CDR3 in DNA: TGCGCCAGCAGCCCCGGAGCGGGGGGAACAGATACGCAGTATTTT. Complete variable domain (other parts from reference TRBV5-1 and TRBJ2-3): KAGVTQTPRYLIKTRGQQVTLSCSPISGHRSVSWYQQTPGQGLQFLFEYFSETQRNKGNFPGRFSGRQFSNSRSEMNVSTLELGDSALYLCASSPGAGGTDTQYFGPGTRLTVL.

This CDR3 is CASSRSSSGGRLEQFF. As DNA, the CDR3 is TGTGCCAGCAGCCGATCTTCTAGCGGGGGGAGGTTAGAGCAGTTCTTC. This sequence joins TRBV4-2 and TRBJ2-1, with 11 bases identical to TRBD2. Per the germline V gene, CDR1 is LGHNA and CDR2 is YNFKEQ. The length of the CDR3 is 16 residues. J was trimmed by 10 bases and V by 4 bases; bases with no gene match: 12.

The chain recombines TRBV30 with TRBJ1-2; D is unclear. This CDR3 region has 15 residues. CDR1 and CDR2 (germline): GTSNPN, SVGIG (reference sequence). V lost 0 bases and J lost 2, with 13 bases in between. In DNA form, the CDR3 reads TGTGCCTGGAGTGTACGAGTACGGGCCAACTATGGCTACACCTTC. It translates to CAWSVRVRANYGYTF.

This rearrangement joins TRBV5-6 to TRBJ2-1, with a tentative D call TRBD2 (6 bases). The CDR3 extends over 16 amino acids. V dropped 3 bases and J dropped 2 bases, with 15 bases sitting between them. CDR1 is SGHDT, CDR2 YYEEEE, per germline. The chain's CDR3 is CASSSGLAGPYNEQFF. The DNA of the CDR3 is TGTGCCAGCAGCTCGGGACTGGCAGGCCCCTACAATGAGCAGTTCTTC.

The chain has TRBV18 and TRBJ2-7, with TRBD1 matching 9 bases. The trim removed 5 bases at V and 0 bases at J, leaving 5 bases unmatched. CDR1 and CDR2 from the germline V gene are KGHSH and LQKENI. This CDR3 is 15 amino acids long. The CDR3 spells CASSEGQGSSYEQYF. The CDR3 DNA reads as TGTGCCAGCTCAGAGGGACAGGGAAGCTCCTACGAGCAGTACTTC. The full variable domain, its missing parts supplied by reference TRBV18 and TRBJ2-7, is NAGVMQNPRHLVRRRGQEARLRCSPMKGHSHVYWYRQLPEEGLKFMVYLQKENIIDESGMPKERFSAEFPKEGPSILRIQQVVRGDSAAYFCASSEGQGSSYEQYFGPGTRLTVT.

The V gene is TRBV11-2, the J gene TRBJ1-2, with D maybe TRBD1 (6 bases). The V end was cut by 7 bases, the J end by 4 bases, with 10 bases between. The V gene's germline CDR1 is SGHAT and CDR2 FQNNGV. The CDR3 totals 12 residues. CDR3 nucleotide sequence: TGTGCCAGCATCGGACAGAGCTATGGCTACACCTTC. This sequence encodes CASIGQSYGYTF.

The chain recombines TRBV7-9 with TRBJ2-7, with D possibly TRBD1 on 6 matching bases. Germline values: CDR1 SEHNR, CDR2 FQNEAQ (reference sequence). CDR3 length equals 13 residues. The V end lost 8 bases, the J end lost 2 bases, and 13 bases lay between the germline ends. CDR3 residues: CASGKQGTYEQYF. The DNA for the CDR3 is TGTGCCAGCGGTAAACAGGGTACCTACGAGCAGTACTTC.

The rearrangement links TRBV7-3 to TRBJ1-3, with TRBD1 matching 7 bases. J lost 2 bases, V lost 5 bases, and 6 bases had no gene match. The germline gives CDR1 SGHTA, CDR2 FQGTGA. The CDR3 has 15 residues. The CDR3 sequence is CASSLTGDAGNTIYF. In DNA, the CDR3 is TGTGCCAGCAGCCTTACAGGGGACGCTGGAAACACCATATATTTT.

The chain couples TRBV30 to TRBJ2-3; tentatively, D is TRBD2 (6 bases). The CDR3 is made up of 13 amino acids. Trimming stripped 6 bases from V and 4 bases from J, with 14 bases between. Per germline, CDR1 GTSNPN and CDR2 SVGIG (reference sequence). DNA for the CDR3: TGTGCCTGCGACGGGGGAATCGCAGATACGCAGTATTTT. It specifies CACDGGIADTQYF. Variable domain in full (rest from reference TRBV30 and TRBJ2-3): SQTIHQWPATLVQPVGSPLSLECTVEGTSNPNLYWYRQAAGRGLQLLFYSVGIGQISSEVPQNLSASRPQDRQFILSSKKLLLSDSGFYLCACDGGIADTQYFGPGTRLTVL.

A single count supports this clone. The V call is TRBV6-1, the J call TRBJ1-2; 7 bases line up with TRBD1. The length of the CDR3 is 15 residues. The germline gives CDR1 MNHNS, CDR2 SASEGT. V was pared by 5 bases and J by 1 base, with 7 bases of the junction left unmatched. The DNA for the CDR3 is TGTGCCAGCAGTCTCACGGGACAGCATAACTATGGCTACACCTTC. Amino acids: CASSLTGQHNYGYTF.

The V and J genes are TRBV5-8 and TRBJ1-4; D perhaps matches TRBD1 (6 bases). V dropped 0 bases and J dropped 8 bases, with 23 bases sitting between them. The CDR3 runs to 18 residues. Germline CDR1 is SGHTS and CDR2 is YDEGEE. The CDR3, as DNA: TGTGCCAGCAGCTTGGGACCCCTGGGACACTGGGGCAGCGAAAAACTGTTTTTT. This codes for CASSLGPLGHWGSEKLFF.

The chain employs TRBV13 and TRBJ2-3; TRBD2 is a possible D gene (5 bases). V shed 6 bases and J shed 4 bases, with 14 bases lying between them. The germline CDR1 and CDR2 sequences are PRHDT and FYEKMQ (reference sequence). The length of the CDR3 is 14 residues. This CDR3 is CASRPTSDPDTQYF. CDR3 coding DNA: TGTGCCAGCAGACCAACTAGTGACCCAGATACGCAGTATTTT.